Following are 10 T cell receptor beta chains from one sample sequenced in a study of cytomegalovirus exposure and HLA in healthy donors. The primer mix had 60 Vbeta and 13 Jbeta primers. Some clones are missing from TCRdb's copy, which holds only in-frame ones; the method was immunoSEQ multiplex PCR. The sample consists of under 200,000 clones, under 85% of them appearing once. Source material: PBMCs. The source of these receptors is a woman under 30 in good health and CMV-seropositive.

The J gene is TRBJ1-3, the V gene TRBV5-4; D remains unclear. The CDR3 spans 15 residues. The V gene lost 1 base and the J gene lost 0 bases, with 8 bases spanning the gap. Germline V gene sequence: CDR1 SGHNT, CDR2 YYREEE (reference sequence). CDR3 nucleotide sequence: TGTGCCAGCAGCTTGACAGCTTCCTCTGGAAACACCATATATTTT. Its protein product is CASSLTASSGNTIYF.

V usage is TRBV28 and J usage is TRBJ2-1; 7 bases are shared with TRBD1. The CDR3 consists of 14 residues. Trimming removed 5 bases from V and 4 bases from J; junction bases left unmatched: 5. Looked up from germline, CDR1 is MDHEN and CDR2 is SYDVKM. CDR3 protein: CASSNRGLYNEQFF. Here the CDR3 DNA reads TGTGCCAGCAGTAACAGGGGCCTATACAATGAGCAGTTCTTC.

The sample holds a few counts of this clone. The rearrangement joins TRBV27 to TRBJ2-1, with TRBD1 matching 7 bases. V was clipped by 6 bases and J by 5 bases; unmatched bases: 7. The CDR3 sequence is 14 residues long. CDR1 MNHEY and CDR2 SMNVEV come from the germline V gene (reference sequence). CDR3 nucleotides: TGTGCCAGCAGCCCCGACAGGGAACACAATGAGCAGTTCTTC. Its translation is CASSPDREHNEQFF.

J is TRBJ2-3 and V is TRBV10-3, with 13 bases fitting TRBD2. Germline V gene lookup returns CDR1 ENHRY and CDR2 SYGVKD. Germline trimming cut 4 bases from V and 8 bases from J; bases unmatched to any gene: 3. The CDR3 runs 14 residues. This chain's CDR3 is CAISVTSGGGTQYF. Here the CDR3 DNA reads TGTGCCATCAGTGTTACTAGCGGGGGGGGTACGCAGTATTTT.

The V and J genes are TRBV12-5 and TRBJ1-6; 9 bases map to TRBD1. CDR1 and CDR2 (germline): LGHNT, FRNRAP. With 0 bases clipped from V and 7 bases from J, the junction kept 4 bases outside the gene matches. The CDR3 is made up of 16 amino acids. The CDR3 reads CASGLVQGQGNSPLHF. The CDR3 DNA sequence: TGTGCTAGTGGTTTGGTACAGGGACAGGGAAATTCACCCCTCCACTTT.

The chain employs TRBV20-1 and TRBJ1-1; TRBD1 is a possible D gene (5 bases). CDR1 and CDR2 (germline): DFQATT, SNEGSKA (reference sequence). The CDR3 extends over 11 amino acids. Here the CDR3 DNA reads TGCAACCCGACAGCGAACACTGAAGCTTTCTTT. Translation gives CNPTANTEAFF.

The V gene is TRBV15, the J gene TRBJ2-7; 10 nucleotides agree with TRBD2. After removal of 1 base from V and 6 bases from J, the junction contained 6 bases not matched to a gene. Per the germline V gene, CDR1 is LNHNV and CDR2 is YYDKDF (reference sequence). This CDR3 is 15 amino acids long. The CDR3 region is CATSRVRLAGGEQYF. The CDR3 nucleotides read TGTGCCACCAGCAGAGTTCGACTAGCGGGCGGCGAGCAGTACTTC.

The J gene is TRBJ2-5, the V gene TRBV4-1; 8 bases match TRBD1. The CDR3 loop spans 15 amino acids. Germline CDR1 reads MGHRA; CDR2 reads YSYEKL. J was trimmed by 4 bases and V by 4 bases; bases with no gene match: 8. This chain's CDR3 is CASSLRMDRAETQYF. The CDR3, as DNA: TGCGCCAGCAGCCTTCGTATGGACAGGGCAGAGACCCAGTACTTC.

The chain uses TRBV5-1 and TRBJ2-7; possibly TRBD2 for D (6 bases). The V and J ends lost 0 bases and 0 bases respectively, with 13 bases between them. Germline assignment: CDR1 SGHRS and CDR2 YFSETQ. The CDR3 is 16 amino acids. CDR3 DNA sequence: TGCGCCAGCAGCTTGGATCTGTTCGGGGGCTCCTACGAGCAGTACTTC. Translated, it gives CASSLDLFGGSYEQYF. The full variable domain, completed using reference TRBV5-1 and TRBJ2-7, is KAGVTQTPRYLIKTRGQQVTLSCSPISGHRSVSWYQQTPGQGLQFLFEYFSETQRNKGNFPGRFSGRQFSNSRSEMNVSTLELGDSALYLCASSLDLFGGSYEQYFGPGTRLTVT.

V usage is TRBV27 and J usage is TRBJ1-5; 10 nucleotides line up with TRBD1. The CDR3 has 13 amino acids. Unmatched junction bases numbered 0, after V lost 3 bases and J lost 7 bases. Germline-derived CDR1 and CDR2 are MNHEY and SMNVEV (reference sequence). CDR3 DNA: TGTGCCAGCAGTTTGGACAGGGGGCAGCCCCAGCATTTT. As protein: CASSLDRGQPQHF.